This T cell receptor (beta chain) was sequenced for a study of tumor-infiltrating lymphocytes in primary liver carcinoma. Study-level information: Resecting the tumor surgically was how the patients' primary liver carcinoma was treated. Samples produced roughly 3.65 to 8 million productive TCRbeta reads, comparable across tissue types. General study results and limits: Tumor region pairs showed greater overlap than either tumor-adjacent or tumor-blood pairs did.

The template, about 510 ng total RNA, yielded TCR beta cDNA made with a constant-region primer. Amplification in three nested multiplex PCR rounds with slightly modified ARM-PCR gave rise to TCR beta libraries. Researchers ran the first two PCR rounds for roughly 11 cycles each with TRBV1-TRBV30 forward primers and a C-beta reverse primer. TCRdb re-called the multiplex PCR reads with MiXCR, one entry per CDR3 protein. The sample includes around 330,000 distinct CDR3 sequences, 65% seen only once; the top ten take about 9.4%. Alongside blood RNA obtained from unsorted whole blood, germline DNA was also extracted. CDR3 length equals 13 residues. V was clipped by 5 bases and J by 4 bases, with 11 bases between them. This clonotype showed up many times. The target antigen is unknown.

The sequenced material came from peripheral blood. The TCR originated in a man between 40 and 49 years old with primary liver carcinoma and hepatitis B virus infection. The chain is built from TRBV12-3 or TRBV12-4 and TRBJ1-2, with D unclear. CDR3: CASSPRLSYGYTF. CDR3 sequence (DNA): TGTGCCAGCAGTCCTAGGTTAAGCTATGGCTACACCTTC.